This T cell receptor beta chain was sequenced in a study of blood T cell repertoires in COVID-19. Study overall: PBMCs, B-cell-depleted T cells, or T cells provided the cDNA or gDNA that made up the material.

Clones were sequenced by immunoSEQ multiplex PCR, and TCRdb holds only the in-frame ones, with some missing. The sample has around 450,000 clones, approximately 90% seen once. On this clone itself: The junction shows a germline mismatch at one end, possibly a read error.

CDR1 and CDR2 from the germline V gene are SGHTA and FQGNSA. This CDR3 is 13 amino acids long. J is TRBJ1-5 and V is TRBV7-2, with unresolved D. Source material: PBMCs or T cells enriched from blood (not recorded which). The sequence was obtained from a woman aged 18-29 years who had recovered from COVID-19. As DNA, the CDR3 is TGTGCCAGTAGCTTCGGGAACAATCAGCCCCAGCATTTT. The encoded protein is CASSFGNNQPQHF. The full variable domain, in which reference TRBV7-2 and TRBJ1-5 provide the parts outside the CDR3, is GAGVSQSPSNKVTEKGKDVELRCDPISGHTALYWYRQSLGQGLEFLIYFQGNSAPDKSGLPSDRFSAERTGGSVSTLTIQRTQQEDSAVYLCASSFGNNQPQHFGDGTRLSIL.